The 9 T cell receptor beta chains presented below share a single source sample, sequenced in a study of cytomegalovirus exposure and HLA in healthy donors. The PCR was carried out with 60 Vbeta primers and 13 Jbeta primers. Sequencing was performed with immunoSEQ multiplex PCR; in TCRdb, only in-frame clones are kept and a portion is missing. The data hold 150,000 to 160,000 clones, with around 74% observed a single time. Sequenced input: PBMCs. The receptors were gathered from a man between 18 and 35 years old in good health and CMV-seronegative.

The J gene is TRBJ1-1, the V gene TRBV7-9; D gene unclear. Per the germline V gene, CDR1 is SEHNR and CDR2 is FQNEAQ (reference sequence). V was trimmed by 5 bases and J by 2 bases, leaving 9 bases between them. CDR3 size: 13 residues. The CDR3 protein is CASSLEINTEAFF. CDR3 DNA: TGTGCCAGCAGCCTCGAGATAAACACTGAAGCTTTCTTT.

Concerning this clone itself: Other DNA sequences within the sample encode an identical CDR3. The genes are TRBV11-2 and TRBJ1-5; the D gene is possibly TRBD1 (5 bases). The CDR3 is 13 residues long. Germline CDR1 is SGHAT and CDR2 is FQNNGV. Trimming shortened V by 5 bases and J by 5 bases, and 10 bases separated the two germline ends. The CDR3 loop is CASSQGFYQPQHF. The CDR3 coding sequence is TGTGCCAGCAGCCAGGGATTTTATCAGCCCCAGCATTTT.

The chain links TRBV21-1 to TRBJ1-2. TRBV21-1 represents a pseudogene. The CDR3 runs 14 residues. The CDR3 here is CASSYISYSYGYTF. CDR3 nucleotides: TGTGCCAGCAGTTATATCTCTTACTCCTATGGCTACACCTTC.

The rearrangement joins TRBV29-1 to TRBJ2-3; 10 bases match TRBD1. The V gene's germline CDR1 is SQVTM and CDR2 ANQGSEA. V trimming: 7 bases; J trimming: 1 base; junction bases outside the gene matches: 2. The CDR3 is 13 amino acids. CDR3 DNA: TGCAGCGGGGACAGGGGTGGCACAGATACGCAGTATTTT. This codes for CSGDRGGTDTQYF.

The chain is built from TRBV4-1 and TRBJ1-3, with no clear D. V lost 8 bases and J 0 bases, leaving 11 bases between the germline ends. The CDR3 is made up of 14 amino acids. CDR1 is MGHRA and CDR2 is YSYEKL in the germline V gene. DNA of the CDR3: TGCGCCAGCGGTCAGATCCTCTCTGGAAACACCATATATTTT. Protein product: CASGQILSGNTIYF.

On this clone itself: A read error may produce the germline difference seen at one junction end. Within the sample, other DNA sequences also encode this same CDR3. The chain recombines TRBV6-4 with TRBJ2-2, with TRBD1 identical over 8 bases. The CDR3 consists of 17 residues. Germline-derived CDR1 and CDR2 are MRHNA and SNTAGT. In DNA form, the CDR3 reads TGTGCCAGCAGTGACCGAAACCAGGGGGCGAACACCGGGGAGTTGTTTTTT. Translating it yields CASSDRNQGANTGELFF.

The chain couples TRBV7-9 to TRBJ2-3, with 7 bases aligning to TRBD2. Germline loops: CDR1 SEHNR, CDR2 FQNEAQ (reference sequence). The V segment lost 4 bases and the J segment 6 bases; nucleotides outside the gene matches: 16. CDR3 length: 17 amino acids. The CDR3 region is CASSWLGAAGVADTQYF. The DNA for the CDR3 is TGTGCCAGCAGCTGGCTAGGGGCGGCGGGGGTGGCGGATACGCAGTATTTT.

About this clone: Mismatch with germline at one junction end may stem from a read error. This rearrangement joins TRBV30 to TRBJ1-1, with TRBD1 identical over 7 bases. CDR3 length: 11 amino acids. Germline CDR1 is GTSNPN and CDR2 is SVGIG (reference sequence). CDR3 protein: CAWSVLDRRTF. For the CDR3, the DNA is TGTGCCTGGAGTGTACTGGACAGGAGGACCTTT.

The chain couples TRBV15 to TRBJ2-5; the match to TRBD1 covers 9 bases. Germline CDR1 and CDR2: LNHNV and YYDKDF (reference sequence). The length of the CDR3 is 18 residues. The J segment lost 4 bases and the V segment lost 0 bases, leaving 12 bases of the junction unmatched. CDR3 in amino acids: CATSRDSSGTGLRETQYF. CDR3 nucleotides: TGTGCCACCAGCAGAGATAGTTCCGGGACAGGGCTTCGAGAGACCCAGTACTTC.